The rows below give T cell receptor beta chains drawn from one sample of a study of Ad26.COV2.S vaccination and SARS-CoV-2 variants. Sequencing used immunoSEQ multiplex PCR; TCRdb keeps in-frame clones, though not all of them. The sample records some 370,000 clones, 83% being singletons. The sequencing used peripheral blood, collected in a trial of Ad26.COV2.S vaccine versus placebo. These receptors were obtained from a person between 18 and 59 years old who received the Ad26.COV2.S COVID-19 vaccine or a placebo. Both conserved end residues are trimmed from each CDR3. Size is omitted from some rows. Given values are once, few, many or a class for expanded clones.

j_call: TRBJ2-7; v_call: TRBV10-3; clone_size: .; cdr3_aa: AISPQDSGEGAYEQY
j_call: TRBJ1-3; v_call: TRBV4-1; clone_size: .; cdr3_aa: ASSQERGAGNTIY
j_call: TRBJ1-3; v_call: TRBV11-3; clone_size: .; cdr3_aa: ASSSGQAGNTIY
j_call: TRBJ1-5; v_call: TRBV28; clone_size: .; cdr3_aa: ASGGAYSNQPQH
j_call: TRBJ1-4; v_call: TRBV30; clone_size: .; cdr3_aa: AYERANEKLF
j_call: TRBJ2-1; v_call: TRBV7-9; clone_size: .; cdr3_aa: ASSLGLYNEQF
j_call: TRBJ1-5; v_call: TRBV4-1; clone_size: .; cdr3_aa: ASSPGTNQPQH
j_call: TRBJ1-2; v_call: TRBV14; clone_size: .; cdr3_aa: ASSQAAGGDYGYT
j_call: TRBJ1-2; v_call: TRBV29-1; clone_size: .; cdr3_aa: SVELRTASDYGYT
j_call: TRBJ1-2; v_call: TRBV9; clone_size: .; cdr3_aa: ASSVTTSANYGYT
j_call: TRBJ2-3; v_call: TRBV19; clone_size: few; cdr3_aa: ASSPDGRGTDTQY
j_call: TRBJ1-5; v_call: TRBV4-1; clone_size: few; cdr3_aa: ASTSLTGGNQPQH
j_call: TRBJ1-5; v_call: TRBV18; clone_size: .; cdr3_aa: ASSQPGSNQPQH
j_call: TRBJ2-7; v_call: TRBV6-2/TRBV6-3; clone_size: .; cdr3_aa: ASSYSGTPGLS
j_call: TRBJ1-1; v_call: TRBV5-1; clone_size: .; cdr3_aa: ASSLVPQNTEAF
j_call: TRBJ2-3; v_call: TRBV5-1; clone_size: .; cdr3_aa: ASSFPLAGGAHTQY
j_call: TRBJ2-3; v_call: TRBV2; clone_size: few; cdr3_aa: ASRREGTDTQY
j_call: TRBJ2-2; v_call: TRBV6-5; clone_size: .; cdr3_aa: ASSYVGGDTGELF
j_call: TRBJ2-3; v_call: TRBV29-1; clone_size: once; cdr3_aa: SVRGASTDTQY
j_call: TRBJ2-4; v_call: TRBV6-1; clone_size: once; cdr3_aa: ASSDRGFLAKNIQY
j_call: TRBJ1-2; v_call: TRBV4-3; clone_size: .; cdr3_aa: ASSQVGETAGYGYT
j_call: TRBJ1-1; v_call: TRBV6-5; clone_size: once; cdr3_aa: ASSYSDRDTEAF
j_call: TRBJ2-2; v_call: TRBV7-9; clone_size: .; cdr3_aa: ASGGRATGELF
j_call: TRBJ1-4; v_call: TRBV5-4; clone_size: .; cdr3_aa: ASSRGTGLEKLF